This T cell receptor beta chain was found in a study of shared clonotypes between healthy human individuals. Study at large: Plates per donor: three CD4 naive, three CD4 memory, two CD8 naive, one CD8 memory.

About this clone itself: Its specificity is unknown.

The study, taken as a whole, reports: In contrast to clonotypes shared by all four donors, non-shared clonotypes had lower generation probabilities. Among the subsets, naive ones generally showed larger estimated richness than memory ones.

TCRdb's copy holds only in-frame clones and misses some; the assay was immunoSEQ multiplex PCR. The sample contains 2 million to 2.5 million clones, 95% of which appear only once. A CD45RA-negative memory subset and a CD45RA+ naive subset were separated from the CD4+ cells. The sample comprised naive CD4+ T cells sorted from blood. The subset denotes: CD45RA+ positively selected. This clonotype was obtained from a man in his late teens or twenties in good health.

The CDR3 is CAWSRGLAGGSTDTQYF. The CDR3 DNA reads as TGTGCCTGGAGTCGGGGACTAGCGGGGGGGAGCACAGATACGCAGTATTTT. V gene TRBV30 combines with J gene TRBJ2-3; TRBD2 aligns across 16 bases. Germline CDR1 is GTSNPN and CDR2 is SVGIG (reference sequence). The length of the CDR3 is 17 residues. V shed 2 bases and J 0 bases; nucleotides not matched to a gene: 2.